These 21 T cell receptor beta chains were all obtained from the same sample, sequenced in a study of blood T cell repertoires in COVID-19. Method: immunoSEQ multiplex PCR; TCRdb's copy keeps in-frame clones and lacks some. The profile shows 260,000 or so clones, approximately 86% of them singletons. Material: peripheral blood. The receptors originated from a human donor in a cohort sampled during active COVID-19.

The DNA of the CDR3 is TGTGCCAGCAGCTTAGCGAGCCGGTCCTACGAGCAGTACTTC. Translated: CASSLASRSYEQYF. The J gene is TRBJ2-7, the V gene TRBV7-2; the D is unclear. The CDR3 runs 14 residues. V was clipped by 0 bases and J by 1 base, with 7 bases between them. Germline-derived CDR1 and CDR2 are SGHTA and FQGNSA.

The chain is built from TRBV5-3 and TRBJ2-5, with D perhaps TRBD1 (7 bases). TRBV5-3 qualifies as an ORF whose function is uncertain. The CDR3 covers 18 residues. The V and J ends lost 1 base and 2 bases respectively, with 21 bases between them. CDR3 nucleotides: TGTGCCAGAAGCTTGCCGTATTCGGGGAGGACAGGACAAGAGACCCAGTACTTC. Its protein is CARSLPYSGRTGQETQYF.

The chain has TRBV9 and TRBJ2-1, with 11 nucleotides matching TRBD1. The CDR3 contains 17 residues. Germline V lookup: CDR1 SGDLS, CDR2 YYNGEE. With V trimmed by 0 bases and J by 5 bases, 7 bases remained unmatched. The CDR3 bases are TGTGCCAGCAGCGTAGCTACGGGGGACAGGGGGAACAATGAGCAGTTCTTC. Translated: CASSVATGDRGNNEQFF.

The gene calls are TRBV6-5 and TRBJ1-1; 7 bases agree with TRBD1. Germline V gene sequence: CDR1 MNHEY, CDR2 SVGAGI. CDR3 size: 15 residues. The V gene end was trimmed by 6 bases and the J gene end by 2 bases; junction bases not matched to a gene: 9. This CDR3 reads CASSLSRGGNTEAFF. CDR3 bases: TGTGCCAGCAGCCTCTCAAGAGGGGGCAACACTGAAGCTTTCTTT.

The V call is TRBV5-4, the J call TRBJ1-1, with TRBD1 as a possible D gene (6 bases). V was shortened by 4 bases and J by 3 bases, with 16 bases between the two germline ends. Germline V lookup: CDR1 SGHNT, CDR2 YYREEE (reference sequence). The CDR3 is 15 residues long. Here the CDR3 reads CASSRQVSGDTEAFF. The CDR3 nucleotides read TGTGCCAGCAGCCGACAGGTTTCTGGGGACACTGAAGCTTTCTTT.

The CDR3 loop is CASSPSGLAGGHYNEQFF. CDR3 nucleotides: TGTGCCAGTAGTCCGTCGGGACTAGCGGGAGGTCACTACAATGAGCAGTTCTTC. The chain is built from TRBV19 and TRBJ2-1; 15 bases are a match to TRBD2. V lost 5 bases, J lost 3 bases, and 8 bases stayed unmatched. The CDR3 totals 18 residues. Germline V CDR1 and CDR2: LNHDA, SQIVND (reference sequence).

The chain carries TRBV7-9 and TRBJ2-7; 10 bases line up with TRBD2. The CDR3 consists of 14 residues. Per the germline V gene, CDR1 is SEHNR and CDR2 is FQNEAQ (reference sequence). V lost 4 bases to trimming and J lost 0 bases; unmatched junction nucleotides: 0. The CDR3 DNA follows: TGTGCCAGCAGCTCTAGCGGGAGCTCCTACGAGCAGTACTTC. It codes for CASSSSGSSYEQYF.

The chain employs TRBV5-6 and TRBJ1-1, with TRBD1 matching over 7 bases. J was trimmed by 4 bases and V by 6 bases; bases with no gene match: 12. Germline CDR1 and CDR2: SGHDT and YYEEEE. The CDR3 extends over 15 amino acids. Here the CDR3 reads CASTFQDRAATEAFF. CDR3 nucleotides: TGTGCCAGCACCTTTCAAGACAGGGCGGCCACTGAAGCTTTCTTT.

This chain's CDR3 is CASSEGTGVEQYF. DNA of the CDR3: TGTGCCAGCAGCGAAGGGACAGGGGTCGAGCAGTACTTC. The chain is built from TRBV7-9 and TRBJ2-7; 10 nucleotides line up with TRBD1. After removal of 5 bases from V and 6 bases from J, the junction contained 4 bases not matched to a gene. CDR1 is SEHNR, CDR2 FQNEAQ, per germline (reference sequence). This CDR3 has 13 amino acids.

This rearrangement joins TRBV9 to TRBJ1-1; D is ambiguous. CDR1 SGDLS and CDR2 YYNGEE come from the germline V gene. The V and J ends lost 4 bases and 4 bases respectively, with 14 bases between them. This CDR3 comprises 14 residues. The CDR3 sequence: CASSSSERGTEAFF. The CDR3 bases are TGTGCCAGCAGCAGCTCCGAACGGGGCACTGAAGCTTTCTTT.

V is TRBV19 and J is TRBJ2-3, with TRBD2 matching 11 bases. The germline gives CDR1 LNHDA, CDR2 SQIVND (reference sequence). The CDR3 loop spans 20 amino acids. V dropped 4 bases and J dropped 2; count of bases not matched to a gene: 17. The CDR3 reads CASSTHDRRLAGKYTDTQYF. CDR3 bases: TGTGCCAGTAGTACTCACGACAGGCGACTAGCGGGGAAGTACACAGATACGCAGTATTTT.

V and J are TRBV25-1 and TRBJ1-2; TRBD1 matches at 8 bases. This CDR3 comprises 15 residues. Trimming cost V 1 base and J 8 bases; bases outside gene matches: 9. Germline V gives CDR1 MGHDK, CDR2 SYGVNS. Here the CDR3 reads CASSEWGRGLEGYTF. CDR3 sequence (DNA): TGTGCCAGCAGTGAATGGGGCAGGGGGCTAGAAGGCTACACCTTC.

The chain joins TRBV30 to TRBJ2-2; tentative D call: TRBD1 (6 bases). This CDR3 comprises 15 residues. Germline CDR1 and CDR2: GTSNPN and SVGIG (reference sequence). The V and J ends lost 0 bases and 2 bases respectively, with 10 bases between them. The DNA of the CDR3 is TGTGCCTGGAGTGTCGGACAGTCCAACACCGGGGAGCTGTTTTTT. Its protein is CAWSVGQSNTGELFF.

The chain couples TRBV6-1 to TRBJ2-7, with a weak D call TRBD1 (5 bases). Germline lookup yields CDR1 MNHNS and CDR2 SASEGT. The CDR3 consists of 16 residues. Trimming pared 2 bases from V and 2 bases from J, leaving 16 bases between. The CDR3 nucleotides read TGTGCCAGCAGTGAAAAATCGAGGACATCCCCCTACGAGCAGTACTTC. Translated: CASSEKSRTSPYEQYF.

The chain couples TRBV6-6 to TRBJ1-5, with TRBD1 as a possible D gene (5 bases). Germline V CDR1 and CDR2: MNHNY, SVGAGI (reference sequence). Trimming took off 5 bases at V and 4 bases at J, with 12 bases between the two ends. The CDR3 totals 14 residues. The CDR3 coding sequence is TGTGCCAGCAGTGCCGGGGGAGCTAATCAGCCCCAGCATTTT. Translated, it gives CASSAGGANQPQHF.

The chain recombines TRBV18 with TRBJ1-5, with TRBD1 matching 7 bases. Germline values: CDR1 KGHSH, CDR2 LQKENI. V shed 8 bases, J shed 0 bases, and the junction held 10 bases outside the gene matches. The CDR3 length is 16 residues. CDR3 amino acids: CASHNLGQNSNQPQHF. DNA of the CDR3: TGTGCCAGCCACAACCTGGGACAGAATAGCAATCAGCCCCAGCATTTT.

As DNA, the CDR3 is TGTGCCAGCAGCCCAGAGAGGCTCGTCTTGAACACTGAAGCTTTCTTT. Translated: CASSPERLVLNTEAFF. The chain recombines TRBV6-2 or TRBV6-3 with TRBJ1-1; D is undetermined. Between the trimmed V and J ends, which lost 6 bases and 0 bases, there was a span of 17 bases. Germline-derived CDR1 and CDR2 are MNHEY and SVGEGT. The CDR3 totals 16 residues.

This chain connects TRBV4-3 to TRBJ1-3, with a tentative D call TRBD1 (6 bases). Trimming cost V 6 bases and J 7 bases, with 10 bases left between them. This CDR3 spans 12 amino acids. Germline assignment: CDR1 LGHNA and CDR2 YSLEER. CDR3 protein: CASRGRGNTIYF. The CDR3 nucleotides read TGCGCCAGCAGGGGGAGGGGGAACACCATATATTTT.

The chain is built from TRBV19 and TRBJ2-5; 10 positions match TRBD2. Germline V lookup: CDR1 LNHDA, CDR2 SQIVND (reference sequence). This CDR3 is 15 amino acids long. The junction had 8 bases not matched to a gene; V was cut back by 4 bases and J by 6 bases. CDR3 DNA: TGTGCCAGTAGTAATCAAGCGGGAGGGTTGAAGACCCAGTACTTC. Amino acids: CASSNQAGGLKTQYF.

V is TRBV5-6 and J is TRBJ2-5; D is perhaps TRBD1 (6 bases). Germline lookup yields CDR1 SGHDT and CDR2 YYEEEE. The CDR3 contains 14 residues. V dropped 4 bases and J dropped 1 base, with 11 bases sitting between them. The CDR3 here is CASSQGTVQETQYF. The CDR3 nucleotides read TGTGCCAGCAGCCAGGGGACCGTCCAAGAGACCCAGTACTTC.

The CDR3 DNA follows: TGTGCCAGCAGTCAAGGACTGAGGAATACTAATCAGCCCCAGCATTTT. This codes for CASSQGLRNTNQPQHF. The rearrangement uses TRBV27 and TRBJ1-5; D call uncertain. Germline V gene data show CDR1 as MNHEY and CDR2 as SMNVEV (reference sequence). Deletions cut 5 bases from V and 4 bases from J, with 18 bases between. The CDR3 totals 16 residues.